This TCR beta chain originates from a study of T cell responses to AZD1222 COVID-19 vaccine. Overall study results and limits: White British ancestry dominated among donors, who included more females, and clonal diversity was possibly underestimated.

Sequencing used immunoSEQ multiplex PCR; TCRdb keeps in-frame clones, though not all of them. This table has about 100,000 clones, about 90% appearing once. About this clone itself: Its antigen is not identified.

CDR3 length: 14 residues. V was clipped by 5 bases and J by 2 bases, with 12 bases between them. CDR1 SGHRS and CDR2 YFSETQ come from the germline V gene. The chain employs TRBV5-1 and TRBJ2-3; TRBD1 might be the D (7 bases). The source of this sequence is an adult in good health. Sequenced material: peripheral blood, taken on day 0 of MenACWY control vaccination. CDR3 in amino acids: CASSPRGDTDTQYF. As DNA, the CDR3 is TGCGCCAGCAGTCCCAGGGGGGACACAGATACGCAGTATTTT.